Described below is a single TCR beta chain sequence and its context. The method was immunoSEQ multiplex PCR; TCRdb's version includes in-frame clones alone and lacks a portion of them. Found here are about 180,000 clones, 70% to 90% of them singletons; the top ten hold 3% to 4%. The CDR3 is 17 residues long. V gave up 4 bases and J gave up 2 bases; unmatched junction bases: 12. Germline values: CDR1 MGHRA, CDR2 YSYEKL. The sample is drawn from a study of blood T cell repertoires in COVID-19. Study background: Donors in the United States, Italy and Spain gave samples during acute or convalescent COVID-19. The cDNA or gDNA used as material had been derived from T cells, B-cell-depleted T cells, or PBMCs.

The chain employs TRBV4-1 and TRBJ2-7; 9 bases agree with TRBD2. This receptor was taken from a man in his sixties with acute or convalescent COVID-19. The source material was peripheral blood. CDR3 amino acids: CASSRRPPSGATYEQYF. CDR3 bases: TGCGCCAGCAGCCGAAGACCCCCTAGCGGGGCTACCTACGAGCAGTACTTC.